These 25 T cell receptor beta chains were all obtained from the same sample, sequenced in a study of T-cell reconstitution after alpha-beta-depleted transplantation in children. This sample's TCRbeta library carried unique molecular identifier barcodes. TCRdb used MiXCR to reprocess the PCR reads, holding one entry per CDR3 protein. Among under 850,000 distinct CDR3 sequences listed, about an eighth were seen once. The input for sequencing was PBMCs, taken before TCRalphabeta/CD19-depleted stem cell transplant. These receptors were collected from a girl aged 2 to 10 with congenital amegakaryocytic thrombocytopenia, due to receive a stem cell transplant.

This clonotype was detected only a few times. This chain joins TRBV5-6 and TRBJ1-2; D not certain. The germline V gene has CDR1 SGHDT and CDR2 YYEEEE. The CDR3 runs 13 residues. Trimming removed 2 bases from V and 4 bases from J, with 9 bases in between. CDR3 DNA: TGTGCCAGCAGCTTCTCCCCGGTCTATGGCTACACCTTC. Encoded protein: CASSFSPVYGYTF.

This clonotype was counted at least ten times. At one end the junction does not follow the germline gene, possibly because of a read error. V gene TRBV5-1 combines with J gene TRBJ2-7, with 7 bases matching TRBD2. Per the germline V gene, CDR1 is SGHRS and CDR2 is YFSETQ. The CDR3 contains 13 residues. This CDR3 is CASGLGGPSEQYF. CDR3 DNA sequence: TGCGCCAGCGGCTTGGGAGGGCCGAGTGAGCAGTACTTC.

This clonotype was seen a few times. This CDR3 is CAISETSGRAYNEQFF. The CDR3 bases are TGTGCCATCAGTGAGACTAGCGGGAGGGCGTACAATGAGCAGTTCTTC. The rearrangement links TRBV10-3 to TRBJ2-1; TRBD2 aligns across 13 bases. The V gene's germline CDR1 is ENHRY and CDR2 SYGVKD. This CDR3 comprises 16 residues. Germline trimming cut 2 bases from V and 4 bases from J; bases unmatched to any gene: 2.

This clonotype was detected many times. The genes are TRBV6-1 and TRBJ2-2; 7 bases map to TRBD1. Germline lookup yields CDR1 MNHNS and CDR2 SASEGT. The CDR3 runs 13 residues. Trimming at V came to 8 bases and at J to 6 bases, leaving 6 bases not matched to a gene. This chain's CDR3 is CASSQGYAGELFF. In DNA form, the CDR3 reads TGTGCCAGCTCACAGGGGTACGCCGGGGAGCTGTTTTTT.

This clonotype was counted many times. This chain uses TRBV20-1 with TRBJ2-4, with D unclear. There are 11 residues in the CDR3. With 2 bases removed from V and 5 bases from J, the gap between germline ends came to 4 bases. CDR1 DFQATT and CDR2 SNEGSKA come from the germline V gene (reference sequence). The CDR3 sequence: CSARRQNIQYF. The CDR3 nucleotides read TGCAGTGCTAGACGGCAAAACATTCAGTACTTC.

Ten or more counts support this clonotype. The chain is built from TRBV3-1 and TRBJ1-1; the match to TRBD1 covers 9 bases. CDR1 LGHDT and CDR2 YNNKEL come from the germline V gene (reference sequence). The length of the CDR3 is 14 residues. V lost 7 bases to trimming and J lost 3 bases; unmatched junction nucleotides: 6. The CDR3 is CASTDRGWDTEAFF. The CDR3 DNA reads as TGTGCCAGCACCGACAGGGGGTGGGACACTGAAGCTTTCTTT.

This clonotype showed up many times. The V gene is TRBV29-1, the J gene TRBJ2-7; D gene uncertain. Germline-derived CDR1 and CDR2 are SQVTM and ANQGSEA. Deletions cut 0 bases from V and 3 bases from J, with 6 bases between. CDR3 length: 12 amino acids. CDR3 loop: CSVEDESYEQYF. For the CDR3, the DNA is TGCAGCGTTGAAGATGAAAGCTACGAGCAGTACTTC.

The chain carries TRBV5-1 and TRBJ1-4, with 7 positions matching TRBD1. CDR3 size: 14 residues. Per germline, CDR1 SGHRS and CDR2 YFSETQ. Losses at the gene ends were 6 bases for V and 7 bases for J; bases not matched to a gene: 9. The CDR3 nucleotides are TGCGCCAGCAAATTGGACAGGAGGAGTGAAAAACTGTTTTTT. Residues: CASKLDRRSEKLFF. The full variable domain, rest sourced from reference TRBV5-1 and TRBJ1-4, is KAGVTQTPRYLIKTRGQQVTLSCSPISGHRSVSWYQQTPGQGLQFLFEYFSETQRNKGNFPGRFSGRQFSNSRSEMNVSTLELGDSALYLCASKLDRRSEKLFFGSGTQLSVL.

The CDR3 here is CASSLDLAGGLSTDTQYF. The CDR3 region has the DNA TGTGCCAGCAGCTTAGATCTAGCGGGAGGACTCAGCACAGATACGCAGTATTTT. The V gene is TRBV11-2, the J gene TRBJ2-3, with 11 positions matching TRBD2. The CDR3 contains 18 residues. V shed 0 bases and J 0 bases; nucleotides not matched to a gene: 5. CDR1 is SGHAT, CDR2 FQNNGV, per germline.

This clonotype was recorded at least ten times. The chain carries TRBV11-2 and TRBJ2-5, with D possibly being TRBD1 or TRBD2 (5 bases each). Trimming left V 7 bases short and J 4 bases short, with 19 bases between. This CDR3 contains 15 residues. Germline lookup yields CDR1 SGHAT and CDR2 FQNNGV. CDR3 loop: CASKNLGTGGETQYF. In nucleotides, the CDR3 is TGTGCCAGCAAAAACCTTGGGACCGGAGGAGAGACCCAGTACTTC.

The sample holds many counts of this clonotype. This rearrangement joins TRBV27 to TRBJ2-2, with D tentatively TRBD2 (5 bases). The CDR3 sequence is 15 residues long. Germline CDR1 and CDR2: MNHEY and SMNVEV (reference sequence). The V end lost 5 bases, the J end lost 1 base, and 11 bases lay between the germline ends. The CDR3 reads CASSPPDLNTGELFF. The CDR3 bases are TGTGCCAGCAGTCCCCCGGACTTGAACACCGGGGAGCTGTTTTTT.

The genes are TRBV7-2 and TRBJ2-7; D gene uncertain. V gave up 2 bases and J gave up 7 bases, with 6 bases separating them. Germline V gene lookup returns CDR1 SGHTA and CDR2 FQGNSA. The length of the CDR3 is 11 residues. CDR3 region: CASSLLTEQYF. CDR3 coding DNA: TGTGCCAGCAGCTTACTAACTGAGCAGTACTTC.

This clonotype was counted ten times or more. V usage is TRBV12-3 or TRBV12-4 and J usage is TRBJ2-3; 7 bases agree with TRBD1. This CDR3 has 16 amino acids. The trim removed 5 bases at V and 1 base at J, leaving 9 bases unmatched. The CDR3 DNA follows: TGTGCCAGCAGTGTGACAGGGATCACTGGCACAGATACGCAGTATTTT. Translation gives CASSVTGITGTDTQYF.

The chain combines TRBV7-6 with TRBJ2-7; no reliable D call. The CDR3 runs 14 residues. Trimming cost V 0 bases and J 7 bases, with 13 bases left between them. Germline V gene lookup returns CDR1 SGHVS and CDR2 FNYEAQ. This chain's CDR3 is CASSLAAPPEEQYF. CDR3 DNA sequence: TGTGCCAGCAGCTTAGCAGCGCCCCCTGAGGAGCAGTACTTC.

In this sample, this clonotype turned up many times. The chain couples TRBV12-3 or TRBV12-4 to TRBJ2-2; D may be TRBD2 (7 bases). V shed 0 bases and J shed 6 bases, with 8 bases lying between them. There are 14 residues in the CDR3. CDR3 sequence: CASSLAGGAGELFF. The DNA of the CDR3 is TGTGCCAGCAGTTTAGCAGGGGGGGCCGGGGAGCTGTTTTTT.

The chain couples TRBV28 to TRBJ2-7, with TRBD2 as a possible D gene (6 bases). Germline V gives CDR1 MDHEN, CDR2 SYDVKM. The CDR3 totals 18 residues. V was pared by 8 bases and J by 3 bases, with 29 bases between. The CDR3 DNA is TGTGCCAGCCTAGAAGGGAGGAGGGTTCTTTTCCCCTTCTACGAGCAGTACTTC. Translation gives CASLEGRRVLFPFYEQYF. The full variable domain, with the rest looked up from reference TRBV28 and TRBJ2-7, is DVKVTQSSRYLVKRTGEKVFLECVQDMDHENMFWYRQDPGLGLRLIYFSYDVKMKEKGDIPEGYSVSREKKERFSLILESASTNQTSMYLCASLEGRRVLFPFYEQYFGPGTRLTVT.

The chain has TRBV30 and TRBJ2-3, with 11 bases fitting TRBD2. The CDR3 is 17 residues long. Germline V lookup: CDR1 GTSNPN, CDR2 SVGIG (reference sequence). The ends lost 3 bases at V and 2 bases at J; junction bases unmatched: 10. CDR3 sequence: CAWRLPGTSGVTDTQYF. CDR3 bases: TGTGCCTGGAGACTTCCCGGGACTAGCGGCGTCACAGATACGCAGTATTTT.

The chain links TRBV4-1 to TRBJ2-2; tentative D call: TRBD2 (6 bases). Germline values: CDR1 MGHRA, CDR2 YSYEKL. The V end was cut by 0 bases, the J end by 1 base, with 9 bases between. There are 16 residues in the CDR3. The CDR3 spells CASSQDSGGNTGELFF. CDR3 DNA sequence: TGCGCCAGCAGCCAAGACTCCGGGGGGAACACCGGGGAGCTGTTTTTT.

This clonotype has just a few counts. The chain uses TRBV20-1 and TRBJ2-5, with D perhaps assigned TRBD1 or TRBD2 (6 bases each). Trimming left V 8 bases short and J 2 bases short, with 15 bases between. Germline V gene lookup returns CDR1 DFQATT and CDR2 SNEGSKA (reference sequence). This CDR3 contains 13 residues. The CDR3 region has the DNA TGCAGTCTCGGAGGGGGAGAACAAGAGACCCAGTACTTC. Its protein product is CSLGGGEQETQYF.

The J gene is TRBJ1-5, the V gene TRBV28, with D possibly matching TRBD1 (5 bases). CDR3 size: 16 residues. Germline loops: CDR1 MDHEN, CDR2 SYDVKM. Trimming removed 2 bases from V and 4 bases from J, with 15 bases in between. CDR3 sequence (DNA): TGTGCCAGCAGTTTAGTTTTTGGGGCAGGGAATCAGCCCCAGCATTTT. Protein product: CASSLVFGAGNQPQHF.

This clonotype was recorded at least ten times. This sequence joins TRBV12-3 or TRBV12-4 and TRBJ2-1, with TRBD2 identical over 8 bases. CDR3 length equals 14 residues. Trimming cost V 3 bases and J 8 bases; bases outside gene matches: 6. Written as DNA, the CDR3 is TGTGCCAGCAGTTTTCTAGCGGGTCTCGATGAGCAGTTCTTC. Its translation is CASSFLAGLDEQFF.

V gene TRBV27 combines with J gene TRBJ1-2, with D perhaps matching TRBD1 (5 bases). The CDR3 is 13 amino acids. Germline CDR1 reads MNHEY; CDR2 reads SMNVEV (reference sequence). Trimming took off 8 bases at V and 8 bases at J, with 18 bases between the two ends. CDR3 DNA: TGTGCCAGCGGCGGGCCAACGCAGGGCGGCTACACCTTC. Protein: CASGGPTQGGYTF.

This clonotype was counted many times. The genes are TRBV7-9 and TRBJ2-1, with TRBD1 matching 7 bases. Germline trimming cut 9 bases from V and 3 bases from J; bases unmatched to any gene: 17. CDR3 length: 17 amino acids. CDR1 is SEHNR and CDR2 is FQNEAQ in the germline V gene (reference sequence). CDR3 region: CASQLIVGTDFYNEQFF. DNA of the CDR3: TGTGCCAGTCAGCTTATTGTGGGGACAGATTTCTACAATGAGCAGTTCTTC.

This clonotype has only a few counts. V is TRBV10-3 and J is TRBJ2-3; no clear D. CDR3 length equals 14 residues. Trimming shortened V by 5 bases and J by 2 bases, and 11 bases separated the two germline ends. Germline CDR1 and CDR2: ENHRY and SYGVKD. Here the CDR3 DNA reads TGTGCCATCAGTTCGAGCGAACCCACAGATACGCAGTATTTT. Translating gives CAISSSEPTDTQYF.

This clonotype was observed at least ten times. The V and J genes are TRBV27 and TRBJ2-3; no firm D call. This CDR3 comprises 15 residues. Trimming pared 8 bases from V and 0 bases from J, leaving 15 bases between. Germline V gene data show CDR1 as MNHEY and CDR2 as SMNVEV (reference sequence). The CDR3 region has the DNA TGTGCCAGCGCCTCGGTCGGAGCTAGCACAGATACGCAGTATTTT. Translating gives CASASVGASTDTQYF.